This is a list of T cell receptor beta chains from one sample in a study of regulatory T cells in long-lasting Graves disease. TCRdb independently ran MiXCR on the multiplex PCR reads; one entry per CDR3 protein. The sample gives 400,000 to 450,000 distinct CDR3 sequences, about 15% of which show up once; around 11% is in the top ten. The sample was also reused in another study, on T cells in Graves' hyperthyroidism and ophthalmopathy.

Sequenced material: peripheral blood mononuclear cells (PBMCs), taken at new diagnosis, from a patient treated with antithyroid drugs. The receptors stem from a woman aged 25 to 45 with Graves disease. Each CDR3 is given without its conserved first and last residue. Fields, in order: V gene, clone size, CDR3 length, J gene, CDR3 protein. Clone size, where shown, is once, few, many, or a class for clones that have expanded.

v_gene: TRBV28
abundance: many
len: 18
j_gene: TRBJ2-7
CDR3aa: ASIPLPGQGSLGASYEQY

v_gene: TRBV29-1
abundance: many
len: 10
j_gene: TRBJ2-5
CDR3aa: SVRLMQETQY

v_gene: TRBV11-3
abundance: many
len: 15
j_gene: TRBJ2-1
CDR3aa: ASSLGALGGGPNEQF

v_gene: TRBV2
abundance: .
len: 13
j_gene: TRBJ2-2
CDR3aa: ASSLDQAGSGELF

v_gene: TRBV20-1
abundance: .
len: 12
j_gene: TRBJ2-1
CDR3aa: SARGETIDNEQF

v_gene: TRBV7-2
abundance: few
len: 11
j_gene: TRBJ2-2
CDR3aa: ASGPYFPGELF

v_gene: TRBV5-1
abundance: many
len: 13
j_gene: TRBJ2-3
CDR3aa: ASSPQGPLTDTQY

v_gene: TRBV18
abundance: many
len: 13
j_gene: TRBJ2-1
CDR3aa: ASSPGGAGNNEQF

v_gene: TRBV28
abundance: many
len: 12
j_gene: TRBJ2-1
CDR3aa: ASRSDRSYNEQF

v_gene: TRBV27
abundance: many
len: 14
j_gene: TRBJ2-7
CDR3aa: ASSSGTSGSVREQY

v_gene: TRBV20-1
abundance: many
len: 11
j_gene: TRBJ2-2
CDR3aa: SARDLNTGELF

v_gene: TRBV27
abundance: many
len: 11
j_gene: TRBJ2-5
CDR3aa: ASSSQPQETQY

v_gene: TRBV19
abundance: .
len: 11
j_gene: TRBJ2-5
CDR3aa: ASRGTSRETQY

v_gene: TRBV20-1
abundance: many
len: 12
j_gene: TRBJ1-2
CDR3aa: SATGTGTLYGYT

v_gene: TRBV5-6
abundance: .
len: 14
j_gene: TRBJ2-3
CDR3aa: ASSTPRGGSTDTQY

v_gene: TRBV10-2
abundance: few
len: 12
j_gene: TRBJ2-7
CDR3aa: ASSGASGIYEQY

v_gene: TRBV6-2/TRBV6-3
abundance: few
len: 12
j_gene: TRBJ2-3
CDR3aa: ASSYRGHTDTQY

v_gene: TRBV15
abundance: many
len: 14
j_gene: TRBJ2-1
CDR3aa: ATSRGSGVSYNEQF

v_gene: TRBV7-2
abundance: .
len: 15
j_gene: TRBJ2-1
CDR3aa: ASSRPSSISGRDEQF

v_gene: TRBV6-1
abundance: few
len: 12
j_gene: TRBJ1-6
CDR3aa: ASSEVNPLSALH

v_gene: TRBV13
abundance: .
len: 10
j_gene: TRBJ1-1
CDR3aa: ASSKIGVGAF

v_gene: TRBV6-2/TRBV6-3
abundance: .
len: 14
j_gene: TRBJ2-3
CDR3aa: ASSYSTPGRTDTQY

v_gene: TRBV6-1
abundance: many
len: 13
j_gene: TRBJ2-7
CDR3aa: ASRAGYGPFYEQY

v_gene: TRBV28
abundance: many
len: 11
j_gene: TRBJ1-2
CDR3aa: ASSIPSWRGYT

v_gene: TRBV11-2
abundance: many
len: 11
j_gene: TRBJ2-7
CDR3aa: ASSRFSSYEQY

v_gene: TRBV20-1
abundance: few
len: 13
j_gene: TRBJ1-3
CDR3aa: SAPPTGRDGNTIY